This is a list of T cell receptor beta chains from one sample in a study of a mutant IDH1 vaccine in newly diagnosed glioma. TCRdb keeps only in-frame clones here, not all; method: immunoSEQ multiplex PCR. This sample carries 52,000 or so clones, about 81% of them seen once, and the ten largest clones take 6.5% to 9.5%. Antigen specificity for these receptors is unknown. The sample was PBMCs, taken from a glioma patient whose treatment included an IDH1 peptide vaccine. The source is a woman aged 40 to 50 with glioma. Some clones in this sample may be carry-over from other donors' samples. Each CDR3 is given with its conserved first and last residue. D genes are given only for firm matches. Only part of the rows carry a size: once, few, many, or a class if the clone is expanded.

J: TRBJ1-1; V: TRBV5-4; size: NA; D: TRBD1; CDR3: CASYKTGAEAFF; DNA: TGTGCCAGCTATAAAACAGGGGCTGAAGCTTTCTTT
J: TRBJ1-2; V: TRBV19; size: NA; D: NA; CDR3: CASSIVGGVAIYGYTF; DNA: TGTGCCAGTAGTATAGTAGGGGGGGTCGCGATCTATGGCTACACCTTC
J: TRBJ1-1; V: TRBV4-3; size: once; D: NA; CDR3: CASSQVGRGPGGAFF; DNA: TGCGCCAGCAGCCAAGTCGGCCGTGGACCGGGAGGGGCTTTCTTT
J: TRBJ2-6; V: TRBV7-9; size: NA; D: TRBD1; CDR3: CASSTRTGRGANVLTF; DNA: TGTGCCAGCAGCACTCGGACAGGGAGAGGGGCCAACGTCCTGACTTTC
J: TRBJ2-3; V: TRBV19; size: NA; D: TRBD2; CDR3: CASSTRLAGYTDTQYF; DNA: TGTGCCAGTAGTACTCGACTAGCGGGGTACACAGATACGCAGTATTTT
J: TRBJ1-5; V: TRBV5-4; size: NA; D: NA; CDR3: CASSLGDFRYSNQPQHF; DNA: TGTGCCAGCAGCTTGGGGGACTTTAGGTATAGCAATCAGCCCCAGCATTTT
J: TRBJ2-2; V: TRBV9; size: NA; D: NA; CDR3: CASSVEERTVSNTGELFF; DNA: TGTGCCAGCAGCGTAGAGGAGAGGACAGTTTCTAACACCGGGGAGCTGTTTTTT
J: TRBJ1-1; V: TRBV10-2; size: NA; D: NA; CDR3: CASSPQGGRDTEAFF; DNA: TGCGCCAGCTCCCCGCAGGGTGGACGGGACACTGAAGCTTTCTTT
J: TRBJ1-5; V: TRBV2; size: NA; D: TRBD1; CDR3: CASSEGTGSNQPQHF; DNA: TGTGCCAGCAGTGAAGGGACAGGTTCCAATCAGCCCCAGCATTTT
J: TRBJ1-5; V: TRBV27; size: NA; D: NA; CDR3: CASSPRTSNQPQHF; DNA: TGTGCCAGCAGTCCGCGAACTAGCAATCAGCCCCAGCATTTT
J: TRBJ2-1; V: TRBV9; size: NA; D: NA; CDR3: CASSEPTGYNEQFF; DNA: TGTGCCAGCAGCGAACCTACAGGGTACAATGAGCAGTTCTTC
J: TRBJ2-3; V: TRBV5-6; size: NA; D: NA; CDR3: CASRTDSTDTQYF; DNA: TGTGCCAGCAGAACCGACAGCACAGATACGCAGTATTTT
J: TRBJ1-4; V: TRBV19; size: NA; D: TRBD1; CDR3: CASSLTGDEKLFF; DNA: TGTGCCAGTAGTCTGACAGGGGATGAAAAACTGTTTTTT
J: TRBJ2-3; V: TRBV7-2; size: NA; D: NA; CDR3: CASSLGVRGTDTQYF; DNA: TGTGCCAGCAGCTTAGGCGTCAGGGGCACAGATACGCAGTATTTT
J: TRBJ2-5; V: TRBV7-9; size: NA; D: NA; CDR3: CASSLVQRETQYF; DNA: TGTGCCAGCAGCTTAGTACAACGAGAGACCCAGTACTTC
J: TRBJ1-4; V: TRBV30; size: NA; D: TRBD1; CDR3: CAWSAWDRGVKKLFF; DNA: TGTGCCTGGAGTGCCTGGGACAGGGGGGTGAAAAAACTGTTTTTT
J: TRBJ1-1; V: TRBV19; size: NA; D: TRBD1; CDR3: CASSHQDRAHTEAFF; DNA: TGTGCCAGTAGCCATCAGGACAGGGCGCACACTGAAGCTTTCTTT
J: TRBJ1-2; V: TRBV6-1; size: NA; D: NA; CDR3: CASHQARVGYGYTF; DNA: TGTGCCAGTCATCAAGCAAGGGTGGGGTATGGCTACACCTTC
J: TRBJ1-2; V: TRBV7-2; size: once; D: TRBD1; CDR3: CASSFGQGAYGYTF; DNA: TGTGCCAGCAGCTTTGGACAGGGGGCCTATGGCTACACCTTC
J: TRBJ1-6; V: TRBV2; size: NA; D: NA; CDR3: CASRGGSPLHF; DNA: TGTGCCAGCAGGGGGGGGTCACCCCTCCACTTT
J: TRBJ2-5; V: TRBV5-1; size: NA; D: NA; CDR3: CASNIQGQQETQYF; DNA: TGCGCCAGCAACATACAAGGTCAGCAAGAGACCCAGTACTTC
J: TRBJ1-1; V: TRBV7-6; size: NA; D: TRBD1; CDR3: CASSLGLGTGGSSRTEAFF; DNA: TGTGCCAGCAGCTTAGGGCTAGGGACAGGGGGCAGTAGTAGGACTGAAGCTTTCTTT
J: TRBJ1-5; V: TRBV6-6; size: NA; D: NA; CDR3: CASSPRERGNQPQHF; DNA: TGTGCCAGCAGCCCTCGGGAGCGGGGCAATCAGCCCCAGCATTTT
J: TRBJ2-5; V: TRBV5-4; size: NA; D: NA; CDR3: CASSLGLGIQETQYF; DNA: TGTGCCAGCAGCTTGGGACTGGGGATTCAAGAGACCCAGTACTTC
J: TRBJ1-4; V: TRBV5-1; size: NA; D: NA; CDR3: CASSLAAAGEKLFF; DNA: TGCGCCAGCAGCTTGGCCGCCGCTGGAGAAAAACTGTTTTTT
J: TRBJ1-2; V: TRBV7-9; size: NA; D: NA; CDR3: CASSLASAANYGYTF; DNA: TGTGCCAGCAGCTTAGCCAGTGCAGCTAACTATGGCTACACCTTC
J: TRBJ1-4; V: TRBV19; size: NA; D: NA; CDR3: CASSILTVTNEKLFF; DNA: TGTGCCAGTAGTATCTTGACAGTAACTAATGAAAAACTGTTTTTT
J: TRBJ2-3; V: TRBV7-3; size: NA; D: NA; CDR3: CASSRGAGDTQYF; DNA: TGTGCCAGCAGCCGGGGGGCTGGAGATACGCAGTATTTT
J: TRBJ1-4; V: TRBV6-1; size: once; D: NA; CDR3: CASSEVPGGGANEKLFF; DNA: TGTGCCAGCAGTGAAGTCCCGGGTGGCGGGGCTAATGAAAAACTGTTTTTT
J: TRBJ1-5; V: TRBV6-1; size: NA; D: NA; CDR3: CASSEWGRGGPQHF; DNA: TGTGCCAGCAGTGAATGGGGCAGGGGAGGGCCCCAGCATTTT
J: TRBJ2-7; V: TRBV6-1; size: NA; D: TRBD2; CDR3: CASSEGLAEYEQYF; DNA: TGTGCCAGCAGTGAGGGACTAGCGGAATACGAGCAGTACTTC
J: TRBJ2-1; V: TRBV27; size: NA; D: TRBD1; CDR3: CASGQGWTGDNEQFF; DNA: TGTGCCAGCGGTCAGGGATGGACAGGGGACAATGAGCAGTTCTTC
J: TRBJ2-4; V: TRBV7-9; size: NA; D: NA; CDR3: CASSTRDFGIQYF; DNA: TGTGCCAGCAGCACTAGGGACTTCGGCATTCAGTACTTC
J: TRBJ1-6; V: TRBV30; size: few; D: NA; CDR3: CACRGQGSPLHF; DNA: TGTGCCTGCAGAGGTCAGGGATCACCCCTCCACTTT
J: TRBJ1-6; V: TRBV9; size: NA; D: NA; CDR3: CASSTGQINSPLHF; DNA: TGTGCCAGCAGCACCGGACAGATTAATTCACCCCTCCACTTT
J: TRBJ1-5; V: TRBV4-1; size: few; D: NA; CDR3: CASSQGSLNQPQHF; DNA: TGCGCCAGCAGCCAGGGCTCCCTGAATCAGCCCCAGCATTTT
J: TRBJ1-2; V: TRBV18; size: NA; D: NA; CDR3: CASSREGYGYTF; DNA: TGTGCCAGCTCACGGGAGGGCTATGGCTACACCTTC
J: TRBJ1-1; V: TRBV6-5; size: NA; D: TRBD1; CDR3: CASRTGGTEAFF; DNA: TGTGCCAGCAGAACAGGGGGCACTGAAGCTTTCTTT
J: TRBJ2-2; V: TRBV30; size: NA; D: NA; CDR3: CAWSVRDTGELFF; DNA: TGTGCCTGGAGTGTGAGGGACACCGGGGAGCTGTTTTTT
J: TRBJ2-7; V: TRBV19; size: NA; D: NA; CDR3: CASSLRAVETYEQYF; DNA: TGTGCCAGTAGTCTCCGGGCAGTTGAGACCTACGAGCAGTACTTC